This TCR beta chain came from a study of radiation and T cells in renal cell carcinoma (dated by TCRdb to the early 2020s). General notes on the study: TCR beta sequencing covered some 55 samples in total, comprising 25 or so tumors and roughly 27 peripheral blood samples. The final blood draw took place at 4 weeks after radiation, the same time as nephrectomy. A total of roughly 3,900,000 unique CDR3 nucleotide sequences, encoding 2,658,974 unique CDR3 amino acid sequences, were found across all 50 or so samples.

The full study reports these points: No pretreatment tumor biopsies were available, so the baseline intratumoral presence of clonotypes could not be determined. An increase in top tumor clonotypes in blood was observed from baseline to 2 weeks post-radiation, followed by contraction by 4 weeks, which was taken to suggest transient expansion of tumor-resident clones. Dynamics of the blood repertoire were not tracked past 4 weeks after treatment. With a single-armed trial design, the study had no way to address how radiation dose or scheduling affects the TCR repertoire.

With regard to this clone: Its antigen is not yet known. Base-call qualities are not available, and no considerably larger clone is one nucleotide away.

According to the study, the label for this sample's time point signals: blood 4 weeks post-SBRT, at nephrectomy. The meaning of the sample's treatment or condition label: 15 Gy SBRT to primary tumor, nephrectomy 4 weeks later. The samples were drawn from a clinical trial, where primary renal cell carcinomas were treated with 15 Gy of stereotactic body radiation therapy and then removed by nephrectomy 4 weeks afterward. To follow tumor-enriched clonotypes, peripheral blood was collected serially from radiation-treated patients at baseline and again at 2 weeks and 4 weeks after SBRT. Every patient's renal cell carcinoma showed clear cell pathology. Genomic DNA for TCR sequencing was prepared using the QIAamp DNA Blood Mini Kit (Qiagen). Samples were included in the analyses only if all quality control checks were passed. Trimming takes 2 bases from V and 6 bases from J, and the germline ends sit 14 bases apart. CDR1 and CDR2 are drawn from the germline V gene: SGHRS, YFSETQ. The CDR3 starts with the cysteine, ends with the phenylalanine, and has 14 residues. The kept DNA is CDR3 alone, 42 bases in frame from the first base.

TCR beta libraries were generated from genomic DNA with the immunoSEQ kit, following the manufacturer's recommendations. To prepare the libraries, a first multiplex PCR with proprietary primers was run, followed by a second PCR that added unique barcodes, and a bead cleanup was done after each round. Each sample batch included a kit-provided positive control reaction and a negative control reaction. The final libraries were assessed on an Agilent 4200 TapeStation D1000 ScreenTape, pooled by volume, and quantified by qPCR. Sequencing was performed on an Illumina NextSeq500 using a MidOutput 150-cycle cartridge, with 156 Read1 cycles, 15 Index1 cycles, and the kit custom primers. The pooled library was loaded at roughly 0.98 pM with an approximately 21% PhiX control spike-in. The paper's data handling went like this. Vendor-processed data were analyzed in R, and a clonotype was defined as all T cells sharing the same CDR3 nucleotide sequence. In the clone abundance analyses, frequencies in each sample were normalized to that sample's 10,000 most abundant clones. Public T cell clones, which averaged fewer than five per sample, were removed prior to analysis. A difference in abundance of at least 32-fold between compartments was used to define tumor-enriched and baseline blood-enriched clonotypes. A beta-binomial differential abundance model was used to identify clonotypes that were expanded or contracted between blood time points. Tumor-blood repertoire similarity was measured with the Baroni-Urbani and Buser coefficient, and group comparisons used two-tailed Wilcoxon tests in R. In TCRdb, the immuneACCESS table is reduced to in-frame sequences with V and J assigned. These tables do not hold every clone; where another copy was compared, an unresolved V gene accounts for under half, and the others remain unexplained. V and J calls and clone size come straight from that table; D and trimming were deduced from the DNA. The sample table records around 100,000 clones; 75% to 85% of these occur just once. Jointly, the top ten make up roughly 7.6% of the sample.

Rearrangement joined TRBV5-1 to TRBJ1-2; TRBD1 could be the D gene, as 6 bases match. The sample consisted of blood, taken from a patient whose treatment included radiotherapy and nephrectomy. The TCR comes from a man in his sixties with renal cell carcinoma. The CDR3 is CASSLSDRSHGYTF. The bases are TGCGCCAGCAGCTTAAGCGACAGGTCCCATGGCTACACCTTC. With all but the CDR3 taken from the reference TRBV5-1 and TRBJ1-2 genes, the full variable domain is: KAGVTQTPRYLIKTRGQQVTLSCSPISGHRSVSWYQQTPGQGLQFLFEYFSETQRNKGNFPGRFSGRQFSNSRSEMNVSTLELGDSALYLCASSLSDRSHGYTFGSGTRLTVV.